This TCR beta chain derives from a study of shared clonotypes between healthy human individuals. Around 32,000 T cell genomes, or 300 to 350 ng DNA, went into unsorted PBMC replicate PCRs. Unsorted PBMC DNA underwent sequencing on ten immunoSEQ deep assay plates. The authors' processing: ImmunoSEQ output held junction-only sequences without quality scores, so filtering differed. Clones were read by immunoSEQ multiplex PCR, and TCRdb kept only the in-frame ones, dropping some. From that table come the V and J calls and clone size; the DNA was used to work out D and trimming. The data show around 500,000 clones, approximately 78% seen once. Donation came from healthy HIV-negative adults that had no recent acute infections or vaccinations. The receptor was isolated from a woman aged 40 to 55 in good health. Some clones in this sample may be carry-over from other donors' samples. Sequenced input: PBMCs.

CDR3 in amino acids: CAIKSGQDNSPLHF. The CDR3, as DNA: TGTGCCATCAAATCGGGACAAGATAATTCACCCCTCCACTTT. The V call is TRBV10-3, the J call TRBJ1-6, with a tentative D call TRBD1 (6 bases). CDR1 is ENHRY and CDR2 is SYGVKD in the germline V gene. The CDR3 covers 14 residues. Trimming cost V 7 bases and J 5 bases, with 12 bases left between them.